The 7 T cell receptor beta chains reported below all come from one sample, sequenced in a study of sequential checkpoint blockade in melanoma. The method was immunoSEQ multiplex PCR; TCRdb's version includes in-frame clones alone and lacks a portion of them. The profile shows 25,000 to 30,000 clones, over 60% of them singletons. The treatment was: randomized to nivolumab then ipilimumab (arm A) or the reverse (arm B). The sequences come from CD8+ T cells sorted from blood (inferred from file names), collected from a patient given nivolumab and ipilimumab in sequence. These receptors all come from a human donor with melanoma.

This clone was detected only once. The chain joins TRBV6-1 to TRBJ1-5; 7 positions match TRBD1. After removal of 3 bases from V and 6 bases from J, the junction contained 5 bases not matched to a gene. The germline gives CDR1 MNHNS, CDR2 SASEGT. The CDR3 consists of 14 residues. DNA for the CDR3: TGTGCCAGCAGTGACAGGGGGATTTTTCAGCCCCAGCATTTT. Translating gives CASSDRGIFQPQHF.

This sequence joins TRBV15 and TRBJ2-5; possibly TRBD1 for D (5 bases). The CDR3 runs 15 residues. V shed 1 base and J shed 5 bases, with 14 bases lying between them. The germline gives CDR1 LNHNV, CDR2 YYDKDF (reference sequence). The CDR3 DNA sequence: TGTGCCACCAGCAGAGTCAGGGCCCGGACGGAGACCCAGTACTTC. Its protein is CATSRVRARTETQYF.

Here the CDR3 DNA reads TGTGCCAGCAGCGTAGGGGACGGTCTAGCGGGAGCCTACGAGCAGTACTTC. It specifies CASSVGDGLAGAYEQYF. The V gene is TRBV21-1, the J gene TRBJ2-7; whether TRBD2, the table's D call, matches the DNA was not checked. TRBV21-1 constitutes a pseudogene. The CDR3 covers 17 residues.

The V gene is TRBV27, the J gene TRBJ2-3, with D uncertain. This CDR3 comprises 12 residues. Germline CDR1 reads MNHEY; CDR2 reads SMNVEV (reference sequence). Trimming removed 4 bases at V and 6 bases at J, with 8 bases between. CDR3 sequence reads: CASSSRWDTQYF. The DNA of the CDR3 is TGTGCCAGCAGTTCCCGGTGGGATACGCAGTATTTT.

CDR3 DNA sequence: TGCGCCAGCAGCCAAGGGTGGACGGGAGGCCTCTCCTACGAGCAGTACTTC. Amino acid sequence: CASSQGWTGGLSYEQYF. V and J are TRBV4-3 and TRBJ2-7; 7 bases fit TRBD2. This CDR3 is built from 17 residues. The V gene end was trimmed by 1 base and the J gene end by 0 bases; junction bases not matched to a gene: 9. Per the germline V gene, CDR1 is LGHNA and CDR2 is YSLEER.

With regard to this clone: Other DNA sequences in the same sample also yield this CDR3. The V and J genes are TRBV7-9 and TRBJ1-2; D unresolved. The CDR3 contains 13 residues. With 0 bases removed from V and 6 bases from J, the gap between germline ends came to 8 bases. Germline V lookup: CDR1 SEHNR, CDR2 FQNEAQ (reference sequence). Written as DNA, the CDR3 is TGTGCCAGCAGCTTAGCGAGAGGGAATGGCTACACCTTC. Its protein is CASSLARGNGYTF. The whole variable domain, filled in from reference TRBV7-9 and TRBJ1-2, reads DTGVSQNPRHKITKRGQNVTFRCDPISEHNRLYWYRQTLGQGPEFLTYFQNEAQLEKSRLLSDRFSAERPKGSFSTLEIQRTEQGDSAMYLCASSLARGNGYTFGSGTRLTVV.

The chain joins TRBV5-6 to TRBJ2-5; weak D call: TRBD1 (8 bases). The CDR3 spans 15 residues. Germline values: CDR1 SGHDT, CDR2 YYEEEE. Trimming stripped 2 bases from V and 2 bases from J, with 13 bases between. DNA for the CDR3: TGTGCCAGCAGCTTACAGGGGGGGTTTCAAGAGACCCAGTACTTC. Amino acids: CASSLQGGFQETQYF.